Below, 19 T cell receptor beta chains from the same sample are listed, as sequenced in a study of PD-1 blockade in classical Hodgkin lymphoma. Measured with immunoSEQ multiplex PCR; TCRdb has only the in-frame clones, and not every one. The sample has approximately 25,000 clones, roughly three quarters seen once; the top ten hold approximately 3.4%. Brentuximab vedotin exposure varied among the patients, all of whom had relapsed after autologous stem cell transplantation. Here the sequenced sample was peripheral blood mononuclear cells (PBMCs), taken at baseline. Source of these receptors: a human donor with classical Hodgkin lymphoma.

The chain is built from TRBV6-5 and TRBJ1-1, with unresolved D. Germline V CDR1 and CDR2: MNHEY, SVGAGI. V shed 1 base and J shed 1 base, with 7 bases lying between them. There are 14 residues in the CDR3. The CDR3 region is CASSYFPQNTEAFF. As DNA, the CDR3 is TGTGCCAGCAGTTACTTCCCACAGAACACTGAAGCTTTCTTT.

The count of this clone is one. This sequence joins TRBV7-8 and TRBJ2-1; weak D call: TRBD2 (5 bases). Germline V gene lookup returns CDR1 SGHVS and CDR2 FQNEAQ. This CDR3 region has 16 residues. V lost 0 bases, J lost 0 bases, and 9 bases lay in between. In DNA, the CDR3 is TGTGCCAGCAGCTTAGCAGGCGGGTTCTCCTACAATGAGCAGTTCTTC. Protein product: CASSLAGGFSYNEQFF.

The chain is built from TRBV27 and TRBJ2-2; 7 bases line up with TRBD2. V dropped 2 bases and J dropped 6; count of bases not matched to a gene: 0. This CDR3 comprises 13 residues. The germline V gene has CDR1 MNHEY and CDR2 SMNVEV (reference sequence). CDR3 bases: TGTGCCAGCAGTTTAGGGGGGGCCGGGGAGCTGTTTTTT. Translated: CASSLGGAGELFF.

This chain links TRBV7-2 with TRBJ2-5, with D possibly TRBD1 on 6 matching bases. Trimming stripped 2 bases from V and 5 bases from J, with 12 bases between. Germline V gene sequence: CDR1 SGHTA, CDR2 FQGNSA. CDR3 length equals 14 residues. The CDR3 is CASSLSSGAETQYF. In DNA, the CDR3 is TGTGCCAGCAGCTTATCGTCAGGGGCTGAGACCCAGTACTTC.

The rearrangement uses TRBV15 and TRBJ1-5, with TRBD1 matching 9 bases. The J segment lost 2 bases and the V segment lost 1 base, leaving 6 bases of the junction unmatched. The CDR3 runs to 17 residues. Germline CDR1 is LNHNV and CDR2 is YYDKDF (reference sequence). The CDR3 is CATSRVQGAPGNQPQHF. In DNA, the CDR3 is TGTGCCACCAGCAGAGTACAGGGGGCGCCTGGCAATCAGCCCCAGCATTTT.

The V gene is TRBV5-6, the J gene TRBJ2-1; D possibly corresponds to TRBD1 (5 bases). The V gene's germline CDR1 is SGHDT and CDR2 YYEEEE. The length of the CDR3 is 14 residues. The ends were cut back, 0 bases at V and 8 bases at J, with 12 bases in the middle. CDR3 bases: TGTGCCAGCAGCTTGGTCAGGGCCCTCGATGAGCAGTTCTTC. This sequence encodes CASSLVRALDEQFF.

The V call is TRBV10-3, the J call TRBJ2-7; no clear D. The length of the CDR3 is 15 residues. Germline V gene data show CDR1 as ENHRY and CDR2 as SYGVKD. V was cut by 3 bases and J by 3 bases, with 15 bases left in between. The CDR3 region has the DNA TGTGCCATCAGTGATTTTAGGTCAGTGTTCTACGAGCAGTACTTC. As protein: CAISDFRSVFYEQYF.

The V gene is TRBV6-1, the J gene TRBJ1-5; a weak D match, TRBD1 (5 bases). Germline V gene sequence: CDR1 MNHNS, CDR2 SASEGT. Deletions cut 4 bases from V and 3 bases from J, with 10 bases between. This CDR3 comprises 14 residues. CDR3 sequence: CASSGGLFNQPQHF. In nucleotides, the CDR3 is TGTGCCAGCAGTGGGGGACTATTCAATCAGCCCCAGCATTTT.

The V gene is TRBV25-1, the J gene TRBJ1-6; TRBD1 might be the D (6 bases). CDR1 is MGHDK, CDR2 SYGVNS, per germline. V gave up 6 bases and J gave up 4 bases, with 13 bases separating them. The CDR3 has 15 amino acids. The CDR3 DNA sequence: TGTGCCAGCAGGGAGGGGGATTATTATAATTCACCCCTCCACTTT. It encodes CASREGDYYNSPLHF. Looking up the rest from reference TRBV25-1 and TRBJ1-6 gives the full variable domain: EADIYQTPRYLVIGTGKKITLECSQTMGHDKMYWYQQDPGMELHLIHYSYGVNSTEKGDLSSESTVSRIRTEHFPLTLESARPSHTSQYLCASREGDYYNSPLHFGNGTRLTVT.

The V and J genes are TRBV6-4 and TRBJ2-1; 7 bases match TRBD1. The CDR3 loop spans 14 amino acids. Germline-derived CDR1 and CDR2 are MRHNA and SNTAGT. V lost 5 bases, J lost 4 bases, and 5 bases stayed unmatched. The CDR3 is CASSPGTAYNEQFF. CDR3 DNA: TGTGCCAGCAGTCCCGGGACAGCATACAATGAGCAGTTCTTC.

The chain is built from TRBV5-6 and TRBJ1-1, with a weak D call TRBD1 (5 bases). Germline lookup yields CDR1 SGHDT and CDR2 YYEEEE. CDR3 size: 14 residues. Trimming removed 4 bases from V and 4 bases from J, with 14 bases in between. The CDR3: CASSGTGAITEAFF. CDR3 sequence (DNA): TGTGCCAGCAGCGGGACCGGGGCGATCACTGAAGCTTTCTTT.

This sequence joins TRBV5-6 and TRBJ2-1; a weak D match, TRBD2 (6 bases). The CDR3 has 17 amino acids. Deletions cut 4 bases from V and 0 bases from J, with 17 bases between. Germline V gives CDR1 SGHDT, CDR2 YYEEEE. The CDR3: CASSEAFGGLSYNEQFF. Here the CDR3 DNA reads TGTGCCAGCAGCGAAGCTTTCGGGGGACTCTCCTACAATGAGCAGTTCTTC.

Only a few counts were recorded for this clone. This rearrangement joins TRBV28 to TRBJ2-5; tentatively, D is TRBD2 (6 bases). Trimming removed 3 bases from V and 1 base from J, with 18 bases in between. This CDR3 is built from 17 residues. CDR1 is MDHEN and CDR2 is SYDVKM in the germline V gene. CDR3 nucleotide sequence: TGTGCCAGCAGTTTGGGGGGACCGGGGGACCCCCAAGAGACCCAGTACTTC. This translates into CASSLGGPGDPQETQYF. The variable domain in full, completed from reference TRBV28 and TRBJ2-5, reads DVKVTQSSRYLVKRTGEKVFLECVQDMDHENMFWYRQDPGLGLRLIYFSYDVKMKEKGDIPEGYSVSREKKERFSLILESASTNQTSMYLCASSLGGPGDPQETQYFGPGTRLLVL.

The gene calls are TRBV6-5 and TRBJ1-5; weak D call: TRBD1 (5 bases). CDR3 length equals 15 residues. Trimming took 1 base from V and 4 from J, leaving 11 bases between them. The germline CDR1 and CDR2 sequences are MNHEY and SVGAGI. The CDR3 loop reads CASSYFGGGNQPQHF. The DNA of the CDR3 is TGTGCCAGCAGTTACTTCGGGGGGGGGAATCAGCCCCAGCATTTT.

The V and J genes are TRBV6-1 and TRBJ1-2, with D unclear. The CDR3 has 13 amino acids. V was shortened by 9 bases and J by 2 bases, with 13 bases between the two germline ends. CDR1 and CDR2 (germline): MNHNS, SASEGT. The CDR3 nucleotides read TGTGCCAGTACTAACCAGGAAAACTATGGCTACACCTTC. Its translation: CASTNQENYGYTF.

The gene calls are TRBV2 and TRBJ2-1; the match to TRBD2 covers 16 bases. This CDR3 is built from 14 residues. V was pared by 7 bases and J by 7 bases, with 1 base of the junction left unmatched. CDR1 and CDR2 from the germline V gene are SNHLY and FYNNEI. The CDR3 loop is CASTGLAGGNEQFF. The CDR3, as DNA: TGTGCCAGCACGGGACTAGCGGGGGGGAATGAGCAGTTCTTC.

V is TRBV7-9 and J is TRBJ2-7; no reliable D call. Germline V gene lookup returns CDR1 SEHNR and CDR2 FQNEAQ (reference sequence). This CDR3 region has 12 residues. The V end was cut by 5 bases, the J end by 3 bases, with 8 bases between. This CDR3 reads CASSRQGYEQYF. Written as DNA, the CDR3 is TGTGCCAGCAGCCGGCAAGGCTACGAGCAGTACTTC.

As for this clone: Mismatch with germline at one junction end may stem from a read error. The chain links TRBV7-7 to TRBJ1-5; D is undetermined. From germline, CDR1 is SSHAT and CDR2 FNYEAQ (reference sequence). This CDR3 spans 13 amino acids. The CDR3 DNA reads TGTGCTAGCAGCAAGGGTCTCAATCAGCCCCAGCATTTT. Translated: CASSKGLNQPQHF. The whole variable domain, remainder taken from reference TRBV7-7 and TRBJ1-5, is GAGVSQSPRYKVTKRGQDVTLRCDPISSHATLYWYQQALGQGPEFLTYFNYEAQPDKSGLPSDRFSAERPEGSISTLTIQRTEQRDSAMYRCASSKGLNQPQHFGDGTRLSIL.

This clone was recorded a few times. J is TRBJ2-2 and V is TRBV27, with D perhaps matching TRBD1 (6 bases). CDR3 length equals 17 residues. Trimming cost V 3 bases and J 3 bases, with 17 bases left between them. Germline V CDR1 and CDR2: MNHEY, SMNVEV (reference sequence). The CDR3, as DNA: TGTGCCAGCAGTTTTATGAACAGGGATAAGGACACCGGGGAGCTGTTTTTT. This gives the protein CASSFMNRDKDTGELFF.